In its sample, the clone carrying this T cell receptor beta chain was seen a few times. Its antigen is unidentified. This sample was taken from a study of T cells after yellow fever vaccination. Study conclusions and caveats: Sorted repertoires could include abundant contaminating clonotypes from bulk cells.

Using its own MiXCR run on the 5' RACE reads, TCRdb lists one record per CDR3 protein. The sample yields approximately 350,000 distinct CDR3 sequences, around 10% seen once. The V segment lost 3 bases and the J segment 2 bases; nucleotides outside the gene matches: 7. The CDR3 sequence is 16 residues long. Source: PBMCs, taken on the day of the first yellow fever vaccination. This TCR came from a man aged 18-30 years who received the YFV17D yellow fever vaccine. This chain links TRBV23-1 with TRBJ2-7, with 10 bases identical to TRBD1. TRBV23-1 is noted as an ORF with a role that remains uncertain. Written as DNA, the CDR3 is TGCGCCAGCAGTCATCCACCGGGACAGGGGACCTACGAGCAGTACTTC. It is translated as CASSHPPGQGTYEQYF.